Presented here are 32 T cell receptor beta chains from one specimen sequenced in a study of blood T cell repertoires in COVID-19. The method was immunoSEQ multiplex PCR; TCRdb's version includes in-frame clones alone and lacks a portion of them. The sample has 150,000 to 160,000 clones, roughly 80% seen once. The specimen was peripheral blood. These receptors were collected from a woman in her sixties or seventies with acute or convalescent COVID-19.

The V gene is TRBV5-4, the J gene TRBJ2-5; the D is unclear. Germline V CDR1 and CDR2: SGHNT, YYREEE (reference sequence). V shed 4 bases and J shed 5 bases, with 15 bases lying between them. CDR3 length: 14 residues. Here the CDR3 reads CASSGVLRRETQYF. In DNA form, the CDR3 reads TGTGCCAGCAGCGGTGTGTTGCGTCGTGAGACCCAGTACTTC. Based on the CDR3 plus reference TRBV5-4 and TRBJ2-5, the full variable domain is ETGVTQSPTHLIKTRGQQVTLRCSSQSGHNTVSWYQQALGQGPQFIFQYYREEENGRGNFPPRFSGLQFPNYSSELNVNALELDDSALYLCASSGVLRRETQYFGPGTRLLVL.

V is TRBV28 and J is TRBJ2-7, with D possibly TRBD2 on 6 matching bases. CDR1 MDHEN and CDR2 SYDVKM come from the germline V gene. Trimming took 8 bases from V and 0 from J, leaving 11 bases between them. This CDR3 comprises 13 residues. The chain's CDR3 is CASGTPVSYEQYV. Written as DNA, the CDR3 is TGTGCCAGCGGGACTCCGGTCTCCTACGAGCAGTACGTC.

This chain joins TRBV11-2 and TRBJ2-5; D ambiguous. Germline lookup yields CDR1 SGHAT and CDR2 FQNNGV. Trimming left V 4 bases short and J 2 bases short, with 8 bases between. The CDR3 has 13 amino acids. The DNA for the CDR3 is TGTGCCAGCAGCTACACAAGACAAGAGACCCAGTACTTC. Its translation is CASSYTRQETQYF.

CDR3 nucleotide sequence: TGTGCCTGGAGCCATGGGGGAGGGAATTCACCCCTCCACTTT. Its protein is CAWSHGGGNSPLHF. The chain has TRBV30 and TRBJ1-6, with D possibly matching TRBD1 (5 bases). V was shortened by 3 bases and J by 7 bases, with 13 bases between the two germline ends. The CDR3 has 14 residues. CDR1 and CDR2 from the germline V gene are GTSNPN and SVGIG (reference sequence).

This clone appeared a single time. For the CDR3, the DNA is TGTGCCAGCAGTTTATATCCGGGGAGAGGAGGCTACACCTTC. Its protein product is CASSLYPGRGGYTF. The rearrangement uses TRBV28 and TRBJ1-2; D gene ambiguous. The germline V gene encodes CDR1 MDHEN and CDR2 SYDVKM. V lost 1 base and J 8 bases, leaving 14 bases between the germline ends. This CDR3 has 14 residues.

This chain connects TRBV5-1 to TRBJ2-2, with D maybe TRBD1 (5 bases). The V end lost 2 bases, the J end lost 3 bases, and 11 bases lay between the germline ends. Germline V CDR1 and CDR2: SGHRS, YFSETQ. The CDR3 loop spans 15 amino acids. CDR3 sequence (DNA): TGCGCCAGCAGCTTTTCCACGACAGACACCGGGGAGCTGTTTTTT. Its protein is CASSFSTTDTGELFF.

A remark on this clone: At one boundary the junction diverges from the germline segment, which might be a read error. The chain uses TRBV10-2 and TRBJ1-5; D may be TRBD1 (5 bases). Germline CDR1 reads WSHSY; CDR2 reads SAAADI. This CDR3 comprises 16 residues. Here the CDR3 reads CATSSGGNVGNQPQHF. In DNA, the CDR3 is TGCGCCACCAGTTCCGGGGGAAACGTGGGCAATCAGCCCCAGCATTTT.

CDR3: CASSTDRASNQPQHF. The CDR3 region has the DNA TGTGCCAGCTCAACGGACAGAGCTAGCAATCAGCCCCAGCATTTT. The genes are TRBV18 and TRBJ1-5, with D tentatively TRBD1 (6 bases). The CDR3 runs to 15 residues. V was shortened by 5 bases and J by 0 bases, with 11 bases between the two germline ends. Per germline, CDR1 KGHSH and CDR2 LQKENI.

The chain links TRBV13 to TRBJ1-1; D unresolved. Between the trimmed V and J ends, which lost 5 bases and 0 bases, there was a span of 19 bases. The CDR3 is 17 amino acids. Germline V gene sequence: CDR1 PRHDT, CDR2 FYEKMQ (reference sequence). DNA of the CDR3: TGTGCCAGCAGCGAGGGCCCGTCGGGAACCCTGAACACTGAAGCTTTCTTT. Its protein product is CASSEGPSGTLNTEAFF.

This clone came up many times. The chain employs TRBV5-1 and TRBJ1-2; 7 bases agree with TRBD1. This CDR3 is built from 14 residues. The J segment lost 6 bases and the V segment lost 1 base, leaving 6 bases of the junction unmatched. From germline, CDR1 is SGHRS and CDR2 YFSETQ. In DNA form, the CDR3 reads TGCGCCAGCAGCTTGAGGGGGCCCGGGGATGGCTACACCTTC. Translation gives CASSLRGPGDGYTF.

This chain links TRBV3-1 (or the pseudogene TRBV3-2) with TRBJ1-4; a possible D gene is TRBD1 (6 bases). Between the trimmed V and J ends, which lost 2 bases and 2 bases, there was a span of 15 bases. Germline loops: CDR1 LGHDT, CDR2 YNNKEL (reference sequence). The CDR3 is 17 amino acids. The CDR3 sequence is CASSQPGVGLTNEKLFF. In DNA form, the CDR3 reads TGTGCCAGCAGCCAACCAGGGGTGGGGTTGACTAATGAAAAACTGTTTTTT.

The chain joins TRBV3-1 (or the pseudogene TRBV3-2) to TRBJ1-1, with D maybe TRBD1 (6 bases). This CDR3 has 16 residues. Germline V CDR1 and CDR2: LGHDT, YNNKEL (reference sequence). Trimming shortened V by 3 bases and J by 4 bases, and 18 bases separated the two germline ends. CDR3 in amino acids: CASSQDPAGAGTEAFF. Written as DNA, the CDR3 is TGTGCCAGCAGCCAGGACCCCGCAGGGGCGGGCACTGAAGCTTTCTTT.

This clone was seen once. V and J are TRBV19 and TRBJ1-2; possibly TRBD1 for D (6 bases). V was pared by 6 bases and J by 3 bases, with 14 bases between. Looked up from germline, CDR1 is LNHDA and CDR2 is SQIVND (reference sequence). This CDR3 contains 14 residues. CDR3 loop: CASRNRERYYGYTF. Here the CDR3 DNA reads TGTGCCAGTAGAAACAGGGAACGCTACTATGGCTACACCTTC.

The chain uses TRBV6-5 and TRBJ1-2, with a possible D match to TRBD1 (6 bases). In germline, CDR1 is MNHEY, CDR2 SVGAGI. The CDR3 totals 15 residues. Between the trimmed V and J ends, which lost 1 base and 8 bases, there was a span of 17 bases. In nucleotides, the CDR3 is TGTGCCAGCAGTTACTGGTCGACAGGCGTCTCGGGCTACACCTTC. It encodes CASSYWSTGVSGYTF.

The CDR3 is CASSRVAGHEQFF. In nucleotides, the CDR3 is TGTGCCAGCAGTCGGGTAGCGGGCCATGAGCAGTTCTTC. The chain joins TRBV6-5 to TRBJ2-1; 7 nucleotides line up with TRBD2. CDR1 is MNHEY, CDR2 SVGAGI, per germline. This CDR3 has 13 residues. V gave up 5 bases and J gave up 8 bases; unmatched junction bases: 6.

This chain links TRBV7-9 with TRBJ1-2; 7 bases align to TRBD1. The CDR3 runs to 14 residues. Germline V gene lookup returns CDR1 SEHNR and CDR2 FQNEAQ (reference sequence). Trimming took 4 bases from V and 3 from J; bases not matched to a gene: 5. In DNA, the CDR3 is TGTGCCAGCAGCTCCCGACAGGGCCACTATGGCTACACCTTC. Protein product: CASSSRQGHYGYTF.

The chain is built from TRBV2 and TRBJ1-2; TRBD1 matches at 11 bases. CDR1 SNHLY and CDR2 FYNNEI come from the germline V gene. CDR3 length: 17 amino acids. V trimming: 6 bases; J trimming: 0 bases; junction bases outside the gene matches: 9. This CDR3 is CASSRDRGYATNYGYTF. CDR3 nucleotides: TGTGCCAGCAGCCGGGACAGGGGGTATGCGACTAACTATGGCTACACCTTC.

This chain joins TRBV12-3 or TRBV12-4 and TRBJ2-3; TRBD2 aligns across 9 bases. V was pared by 5 bases and J by 4 bases, with 1 base of the junction left unmatched. CDR3 length: 13 residues. The CDR3 sequence: CASSPSGADTQYF. For the CDR3, the DNA is TGTGCCAGCAGTCCTAGCGGGGCAGATACGCAGTATTTT.

This clone was seen only a few times. The rearrangement joins TRBV3-1 (or the pseudogene TRBV3-2) to TRBJ2-1; tentatively, D is TRBD2 (6 bases). The germline V gene encodes CDR1 LGHDT and CDR2 YNNKEL (reference sequence). The CDR3 sequence is 13 residues long. Trimming left V 2 bases short and J 8 bases short, with 10 bases between. CDR3 in DNA: TGTGCCAGCAGCCAAAGACTAGTCGATGAGCAGTTCTTC. Its protein is CASSQRLVDEQFF.

The chain is built from TRBV10-1 and TRBJ2-2; 7 nucleotides line up with TRBD1. The CDR3 spans 14 residues. The germline CDR1 and CDR2 sequences are WNHNN and SYGVQD (reference sequence). Trimming took 6 bases from V and 1 from J; bases not matched to a gene: 2. The CDR3 loop reads CASSRDRNTGELFF. The CDR3, as DNA: TGCGCCAGCAGCCGGGACAGGAACACCGGGGAGCTGTTTTTT.

J is TRBJ2-3 and V is TRBV6-2 or TRBV6-3; 8 nucleotides agree with TRBD2. The V gene's germline CDR1 is MNHEY and CDR2 SVGEGT. Trimming removed 1 base from V and 0 bases from J; junction bases left unmatched: 3. The CDR3 has 16 amino acids. The DNA for the CDR3 is TGTGCCAGCAGTTACTGGCAGCGGGGGAGCACAGATACGCAGTATTTT. Amino acid sequence: CASSYWQRGSTDTQYF.

This clone was observed a few times. CDR3 in amino acids: CASSLSRQGEHEQYV. CDR3 DNA sequence: TGCGCCAGCAGCTTAAGTAGACAGGGGGAGCACGAGCAGTACGTC. The rearrangement uses TRBV5-1 and TRBJ2-7; 9 bases are shared with TRBD1. V was clipped by 2 bases and J by 5 bases; unmatched bases: 8. Germline V lookup: CDR1 SGHRS, CDR2 YFSETQ. The CDR3 spans 15 residues.

This chain joins TRBV15 and TRBJ2-1; weak D call: TRBD1 (5 bases). The CDR3 consists of 15 residues. V dropped 2 bases and J dropped 7 bases, with 15 bases sitting between them. Germline V CDR1 and CDR2: LNHNV, YYDKDF (reference sequence). CDR3: CATSRPPQGANEQFF. CDR3 nucleotides: TGTGCCACCAGCAGACCACCACAAGGGGCGAATGAGCAGTTCTTC.

In this sample, this clone turned up a few times. The CDR3 protein is CATGSPLHF. The CDR3 DNA reads as TGTGCTACGGGTTCACCCCTCCACTTT. V is TRBV7-9 and J is TRBJ1-6; D call uncertain. The length of the CDR3 is 9 residues. Germline lookup yields CDR1 SEHNR and CDR2 FQNEAQ (reference sequence).

CDR3 region: CASTVGGSGYGYTF. The DNA of the CDR3 is TGTGCCAGCACCGTGGGCGGGTCGGGCTATGGCTACACCTTC. V and J are TRBV6-5 and TRBJ1-2, with D unresolved. The CDR3 is 14 amino acids. Germline CDR1 is MNHEY and CDR2 is SVGAGI. V was clipped by 7 bases and J by 4 bases, with 16 bases between them.

In nucleotides, the CDR3 is TGTGCCAGTAGTGTCCGACAGGGGACTAATGAAAAACTGTTTTTT. As protein: CASSVRQGTNEKLFF. The chain couples TRBV19 to TRBJ1-4; 8 positions agree with TRBD1. Germline V gives CDR1 LNHDA, CDR2 SQIVND (reference sequence). Trimming cost V 5 bases and J 2 bases; bases outside gene matches: 4. The CDR3 sequence is 15 residues long.

This chain connects TRBV19 to TRBJ1-1, with D tentatively TRBD1 (5 bases). Germline CDR1 and CDR2: LNHDA and SQIVND (reference sequence). The V gene lost 7 bases and the J gene lost 1 base, with 13 bases spanning the gap. The CDR3 totals 14 residues. The CDR3 region has the DNA TGTGCCAGTAACAATGGGGCAGCGAACACTGAAGCTTTCTTT. Its protein is CASNNGAANTEAFF.

This sequence joins TRBV10-1 and TRBJ2-5; 8 bases are a match to TRBD1. This CDR3 is 15 amino acids long. Trimming removed 6 bases from V and 2 bases from J; junction bases left unmatched: 8. Germline lookup yields CDR1 WNHNN and CDR2 SYGVQD (reference sequence). In nucleotides, the CDR3 is TGCGCCAGCAGCACCGGGACAGGATTTCAAGAGACCCAGTACTTC. Protein: CASSTGTGFQETQYF.

This chain uses TRBV2 with TRBJ1-2; possibly TRBD1 for D (6 bases). The CDR3 totals 12 residues. The V gene's germline CDR1 is SNHLY and CDR2 FYNNEI. Trimming cost V 4 bases and J 5 bases, with 8 bases left between them. CDR3 region: CASSVQGYGYTF. The CDR3 DNA is TGTGCCAGCAGTGTTCAGGGGTATGGCTACACCTTC.

The chain combines TRBV5-5 with TRBJ1-1; TRBD1 matches 9 bases. With 4 bases clipped from V and 1 base from J, the junction kept 2 bases outside the gene matches. The CDR3 sequence is 14 residues long. CDR1 and CDR2 from the germline V gene are SGHKS and YYEKEE (reference sequence). The CDR3 is CASSKQGANTEAFF. CDR3 sequence (DNA): TGTGCCAGCAGCAAACAGGGGGCGAACACTGAAGCTTTCTTT. Using reference TRBV5-5 and TRBJ1-1 for the parts outside the CDR3, the full variable domain is DAGVTQSPTHLIKTRGQQVTLRCSPISGHKSVSWYQQVLGQGPQFIFQYYEKEERGRGNFPDRFSARQFPNYSSELNVNALLLGDSALYLCASSKQGANTEAFFGQGTRLTVV.

The chain recombines TRBV2 with TRBJ2-3, with a weak D call TRBD2 (6 bases). Between the trimmed V and J ends, which lost 7 bases and 9 bases, there was a span of 20 bases. The CDR3 runs 14 residues. Germline CDR1 reads SNHLY; CDR2 reads FYNNEI. CDR3 amino acids: CASKITRGLRTQYF. The CDR3 coding sequence is TGTGCCAGCAAAATCACTCGGGGACTCCGAACGCAGTATTTT.

V usage is TRBV30 and J usage is TRBJ2-7; 7 positions match TRBD2. The V segment lost 2 bases and the J segment 8 bases; nucleotides outside the gene matches: 6. CDR1 GTSNPN and CDR2 SVGIG come from the germline V gene (reference sequence). This CDR3 is 12 amino acids long. This CDR3 is CAWSPTSIQQYF. The DNA for the CDR3 is TGTGCCTGGAGTCCGACTAGCATCCAGCAGTACTTC.